Listed below are T cell receptor beta chains from one sample, sequenced in a study of shared clonotypes between healthy human individuals. Profiling relied on immunoSEQ multiplex PCR, and the TCRdb table lists in-frame clones only, not all of them. Among some 1,400,000 clones listed, roughly 96% were seen once. Sequencing was carried out using naive CD4+ T cells sorted from blood. The receptors originated from a man aged 25-40 years in good health. CDR3s include the opening cysteine and the closing phenylalanine or tryptophan. Each record gives: J gene, D gene, clone size, CDR3 length, V gene, CDR3 DNA, CDR3 protein. A D gene is named only where the DNA matches it firmly. Some rows mark clone size as missing; the rest say once, few, many or name a class of expanded clone.

J: TRBJ2-1
D: TRBD2
size: .
length: 16
V: TRBV19
DNA: TGTGCCAGTAGTAAACTACCAGCGGGAGTTCATAATGAGCAGTTCTTC
CDR3: CASSKLPAGVHNEQFF

J: TRBJ2-1
D: TRBD1
size: .
length: 13
V: TRBV18
DNA: TGTGCCAGCTCACTCTGGACAGGGTTTGAGCAGTTCTTC
CDR3: CASSLWTGFEQFF

J: TRBJ2-7
D: TRBD2
size: .
length: 15
V: TRBV6-1
DNA: TGTGCCAGCAGTGAAAGGACTAGTCGCACCTACGAGCAGTACTTC
CDR3: CASSERTSRTYEQYF

J: TRBJ1-2
D: .
size: .
length: 15
V: TRBV6-5
DNA: TGTGCCAGCAGTTACTCGTTTCCGGGGAACTATGGCTACACCTTC
CDR3: CASSYSFPGNYGYTF

J: TRBJ1-2
D: .
size: once
length: 11
V: TRBV29-1
DNA: TGCAGCGTTACTGACTGGTCTGGCTACACCTTC
CDR3: CSVTDWSGYTF

J: TRBJ2-7
D: .
size: .
length: 16
V: TRBV2
DNA: TGTGCCAGCAGTGAACCCCGGTGGGGCTCGTCAAACGAGCAGTACTTC
CDR3: CASSEPRWGSSNEQYF

J: TRBJ2-1
D: .
size: .
length: 16
V: TRBV6-6
DNA: TGTGCCAGCAGTTACAGGCGGCTAGCGTCCTACAATGAGCAGTTCTTC
CDR3: CASSYRRLASYNEQFF

J: TRBJ1-1
D: .
size: .
length: 15
V: TRBV5-1
DNA: TGCGCCAGCAGCTTAACTCTGACAGTGAACACTGAAGCTTTCTTT
CDR3: CASSLTLTVNTEAFF

J: TRBJ2-2
D: TRBD2
size: .
length: 16
V: TRBV14
DNA: TGTGCCAGCAGCCGGACTAGCGGGAAGAACACCGGGGAGCTGTTTTTT
CDR3: CASSRTSGKNTGELFF

J: TRBJ1-3
D: .
size: .
length: 14
V: TRBV15
DNA: TGTGCCACCAGCAGAGAAGACTCTGGAAACACCATATATTTT
CDR3: CATSREDSGNTIYF

J: TRBJ2-2
D: TRBD1
size: once
length: 18
V: TRBV27
DNA: TGTGCCAGCAGCGTTCGATCACCGCAGGGGGCCCTGGTGGGGGAGCTGTTTTTT
CDR3: CASSVRSPQGALVGELFF

J: TRBJ2-3
D: TRBD2
size: .
length: 16
V: TRBV5-1
DNA: TGCGCCAGCAGCTTACTATACGGCGGGAGGACAGATACGCAGTATTTT
CDR3: CASSLLYGGRTDTQYF

J: TRBJ2-5
D: .
size: .
length: 14
V: TRBV28
DNA: TGTGCCAGCAGTGGAGGACGAGGTACAGAGACCCAGTACTTC
CDR3: CASSGGRGTETQYF

J: TRBJ2-2
D: TRBD2
size: .
length: 17
V: TRBV15
DNA: TGTGCCACCAGCAGAGTTCGGACTAGCGGACTCACCGGGGAGCTGTTTTTT
CDR3: CATSRVRTSGLTGELFF

J: TRBJ2-5
D: .
size: .
length: 12
V: TRBV5-1
DNA: TGCGCCAGCAGCTTGATAGGGGAGACCCAGTACTTC
CDR3: CASSLIGETQYF

J: TRBJ2-7
D: TRBD2
size: .
length: 14
V: TRBV10-3
DNA: TGTGCCATCGGAAGGACTAGCGGATTCTACGAGCAGTACTTC
CDR3: CAIGRTSGFYEQYF

J: TRBJ2-7
D: TRBD2
size: .
length: 16
V: TRBV28
DNA: TGTGCCAGCAGTATTACCGGGACTAGCGCAACCTACGAGCAGTACTTC
CDR3: CASSITGTSATYEQYF

J: TRBJ2-7
D: TRBD2
size: .
length: 17
V: TRBV27
DNA: TGTGCCAGCAGTTTTTATAGCGGGACGCTTAAGCACTACGAGCAGTACTTC
CDR3: CASSFYSGTLKHYEQYF

J: TRBJ2-6
D: .
size: .
length: 16
V: TRBV7-3
DNA: TGTGCCATTTCACGGGGGTTTTCTTCTGGGGCCAACGTCCTGACTTTC
CDR3: CAISRGFSSGANVLTF

J: TRBJ1-5
D: .
size: .
length: 16
V: TRBV19
DNA: TGTGCCAGTAGTATAACAAACGCTAATAGCAATCAGCCCCAGCATTTT
CDR3: CASSITNANSNQPQHF

J: TRBJ1-4
D: .
size: .
length: 14
V: TRBV7-2
DNA: TGTGCCAGCAGCTTAGCGCCGACGGTCGAAAAACTGTTTTTT
CDR3: CASSLAPTVEKLFF

J: TRBJ1-5
D: .
size: .
length: 12
V: TRBV6-5
DNA: TGTGCCAGCAGTACGCGGGATCAGCCCCAGCATTTT
CDR3: CASSTRDQPQHF

J: TRBJ1-4
D: TRBD1
size: .
length: 14
V: TRBV2
DNA: TGTGCCAGCAGTGCTACGACAGGGTCTGAAAAACTGTTTTTT
CDR3: CASSATTGSEKLFF

J: TRBJ2-2
D: .
size: .
length: 16
V: TRBV4-2
DNA: TGTGCCAGCAGCCAAACCGGGACGGCGAACACCGGGGAGCTGTTTTTT
CDR3: CASSQTGTANTGELFF

J: TRBJ1-2
D: .
size: .
length: 14
V: TRBV7-9
DNA: TGTGCCAGCAGCATAGAACTAGACAGCTATGGCTACACCTTC
CDR3: CASSIELDSYGYTF

J: TRBJ2-5
D: .
size: .
length: 14
V: TRBV5-1
DNA: TGCGCCAGCAGCTTGGGACGGACTCAAGAGACCCAGTACTTC
CDR3: CASSLGRTQETQYF

J: TRBJ2-7
D: TRBD2
size: once
length: 15
V: TRBV2
DNA: TGTGCCAGCAGTAAAGTAGCGGGAGATTGGGACGAGCAGTACTTC
CDR3: CASSKVAGDWDEQYF

J: TRBJ2-2
D: .
size: .
length: 16
V: TRBV10-3
DNA: TGTGCCATCAGTGATTCCGCTACGACCTCGGGCGGGGAGCTGTTTTTT
CDR3: CAISDSATTSGGELFF

J: TRBJ2-3
D: TRBD2
size: .
length: 15
V: TRBV7-3
DNA: TGTGCCAGCAGCTTGTCTAGCGGCTACACAGATACGCAGTATTTT
CDR3: CASSLSSGYTDTQYF